There are a few counts of the clone carrying this T cell receptor (beta chain). Its cognate antigen is unknown. The data were obtained in a study of T cells after yellow fever vaccination. Study-level findings and limits: Clonotypes shared by both compartments, CD4 and CD8, made up a small share. Abundant bulk-population clonotypes could contaminate the FACS-sorted repertoires.

The CDR3 is 11 residues long. From germline, CDR1 is GTSNPN and CDR2 SVGIG (reference sequence). The ends were cut back, 2 bases at V and 4 bases at J, with 4 bases in the middle. The 5'RACE template-switching step produced TCR cDNA and added a universal primer site and UMIs. Via MiXCR, TCRdb re-called the 5' RACE reads, giving one row per CDR3 protein. The sample lists fewer than 500,000 distinct CDR3 sequences; roughly a sixth were seen once. This TCR was sampled from a man aged 18 to 30 who received the YFV17D yellow fever vaccine. This sequence joins TRBV30 and TRBJ2-3; D remains ambiguous. The specimen comprised PBMCs, sampled before the yellow fever booster vaccination. Here the CDR3 DNA reads TGTGCCTGGAGTAACTCAGATACGCAGTATTTT. Its protein is CAWSNSDTQYF.